This T cell receptor beta chain was identified during a study of T cells in localized non-small cell lung cancer. CDR3 length: 14 residues. In germline, CDR1 is MNHNS, CDR2 SASEGT. J lost 4 bases, V lost 1 base, and 0 bases had no gene match. The method was immunoSEQ multiplex PCR; TCRdb's version includes in-frame clones alone and lacks a portion of them. The repertoire holds roughly 39,000 clones, with around 90% as singletons. This chain joins TRBV6-1 and TRBJ1-3; 8 bases match TRBD1. This receptor was obtained from a man aged 18 to 49 with stage I lung adenocarcinoma. Source: peripheral blood, taken before any cancer treatment. CDR3 DNA sequence: TGTGCCAGCAGTGAAGGACAGGGGGGAAACACCATATATTTT. Translating it yields CASSEGQGGNTIYF.